A single sample gave rise to the 21 T cell receptor beta chains below, sequenced in a study of Graves' ophthalmopathy and Graves' hyperthyroidism. The authors amplified TCR beta CDR3 regions, and they did so from RNA transcripts for repertoire sequencing. Second-round multiplex PCR came after a first-round RT-PCR that employed HTBI primers. TCRdb redid the calling of the multiplex PCR reads with MiXCR, one entry per CDR3 protein. The sample consists of 40,000 to 50,000 distinct CDR3 sequences, approximately 52% of them appearing once. The sample taken for sequencing was peripheral blood. Every receptor here comes from an adult man with Graves' ophthalmopathy.

The rearrangement uses TRBV20-1 and TRBJ2-3; 8 bases match TRBD1. The CDR3 has 15 residues. CDR1 and CDR2 from the germline V gene are DFQATT and SNEGSKA (reference sequence). V was pared by 2 bases and J by 2 bases, with 6 bases of the junction left unmatched. CDR3 region: CSARNTGGNTDTQYF. In DNA, the CDR3 is TGCAGTGCTAGAAACACAGGGGGAAACACAGATACGCAGTATTTT.

This clonotype was counted many times. The chain links TRBV19 to TRBJ2-6; D not resolved. The CDR3 is made up of 14 amino acids. The V end was cut by 7 bases, the J end by 4 bases, with 11 bases between. CDR1 is LNHDA, CDR2 SQIVND, per germline (reference sequence). The CDR3 is CASNSYGGANVLTF. DNA of the CDR3: TGTGCCAGTAACTCTTACGGGGGGGCCAACGTCCTGACTTTC.

Worth noting for this clonotype: A read error may be the cause here, since a much bigger clone is one base away. The chain recombines TRBV6-8 with TRBJ1-2; D is perhaps TRBD1 (6 bases). V dropped 5 bases and J dropped 8 bases, with 15 bases sitting between them. The CDR3 covers 13 residues. Germline CDR1 MNHGY, CDR2 SAAAGT. Written as DNA, the CDR3 is TGTGCCAGCAGTGATCCGGGGGGCCCCGGCTACACCTTC. Amino acids: CASSDPGGPGYTF.

The chain carries TRBV24-1 and TRBJ2-1; TRBD2 matches 11 bases. There are 16 residues in the CDR3. Per germline, CDR1 KGHDR and CDR2 SFDVKD. With 10 bases clipped from V and 0 bases from J, the junction kept 7 bases outside the gene matches. This CDR3 reads CATLGLADSSYNEQFF. DNA of the CDR3: TGTGCCACTCTGGGACTAGCGGATAGCTCCTACAATGAGCAGTTCTTC.

Note on this clonotype: The DNA is left out, because the CDR3 cannot be placed on it with certainty; the CDR3 is given as TCRdb lists it. The V and J genes are TRBV7-2 and TRBJ1-4. The CDR3 has 22 amino acids, counting both end residues. CDR1 and CDR2 from the germline V gene are SGHTA and FQGNSA. CDR3 amino acids: CASSLLAGDPVLRAGTNEKLFF.

This chain joins TRBV2 and TRBJ2-3; 9 positions match TRBD1. Unmatched junction bases numbered 10, after V lost 8 bases and J lost 4 bases. The CDR3 consists of 15 residues. Germline loops: CDR1 SNHLY, CDR2 FYNNEI. The CDR3 protein is CASYRGHIPSDTQYF. The CDR3 DNA sequence: TGTGCCAGCTACAGGGGGCATATCCCTTCAGATACGCAGTATTTT.

By share, this clonotype ranks as medium-sized. The chain carries TRBV29-1 and TRBJ1-1; a weak D match, TRBD1 (6 bases). Germline V gene lookup returns CDR1 SQVTM and CDR2 ANQGSEA. Trimming stripped 6 bases from V and 2 bases from J, with 13 bases between. The CDR3 extends over 13 amino acids. The chain's CDR3 is CSVSGHPNTEAFF. The CDR3 nucleotides read TGCAGCGTGTCGGGACACCCAAACACTGAAGCTTTCTTT. Full variable domain (remainder filled in from reference TRBV29-1 and TRBJ1-1): SAVISQKPSRDICQRGTSLTIQCQVDSQVTMMFWYRQQPGQSLTLIATANQGSEATYESGFVIDKFPISRPNLTFSTLTVSNMSPEDSSIYLCSVSGHPNTEAFFGQGTRLTVV.

This clonotype was observed at least ten times. The chain joins TRBV6-1 to TRBJ2-2; 9 bases fit TRBD1. Germline V lookup: CDR1 MNHNS, CDR2 SASEGT. The CDR3 has 15 amino acids. Trimming removed 8 bases from V and 3 bases from J; junction bases left unmatched: 7. The CDR3 loop is CASRGQGFDTGELFF. The CDR3 DNA is TGTGCCAGCCGGGGACAGGGTTTTGACACCGGGGAGCTGTTTTTT.

The genes are TRBV9 and TRBJ2-3, with no clear D. The CDR3 totals 12 residues. Trimming took off 4 bases at V and 6 bases at J, with 9 bases between the two ends. Germline CDR1 SGDLS, CDR2 YYNGEE. The CDR3 DNA is TGTGCCAGCAGCATCGGGTATGATACGCAGTATTTT. This sequence encodes CASSIGYDTQYF.

This clonotype showed up many times. The chain links TRBV29-1 to TRBJ1-1; TRBD1 is a possible D gene (6 bases). Germline values: CDR1 SQVTM, CDR2 ANQGSEA. V was trimmed by 4 bases and J by 5 bases, leaving 20 bases between them. There are 15 residues in the CDR3. The CDR3, as DNA: TGCAGCGTTGTTATTAGGGGGGAAAGGAATACTGAAGCTTTCTTT. Translation: CSVVIRGERNTEAFF. Filled out from reference TRBV29-1 and TRBJ1-1, the complete variable domain reads SAVISQKPSRDICQRGTSLTIQCQVDSQVTMMFWYRQQPGQSLTLIATANQGSEATYESGFVIDKFPISRPNLTFSTLTVSNMSPEDSSIYLCSVVIRGERNTEAFFGQGTRLTVV.

Remarks on this clonotype: Its ends do not fully match the called genes, so a read error is possible. This chain joins TRBV29-1 and TRBJ2-7, with no clear D. This CDR3 comprises 11 residues. From germline, CDR1 is SQVTM and CDR2 ANQGSEA. CDR3 sequence: CSVKKAYGQYF. DNA for the CDR3: TGCAGCGTGAAGAAGGCCTACGGGCAGTATTTC.

The sample holds many counts of this clonotype. This rearrangement joins TRBV12-3 or TRBV12-4 to TRBJ2-2; D is unclear. V lost 5 bases to trimming and J lost 5 bases, with 12 bases between them. The CDR3 extends over 14 amino acids. This CDR3 reads CASSPRFRTGELFF. In DNA form, the CDR3 reads TGTGCCAGCAGTCCTAGGTTCCGAACCGGGGAGCTGTTTTTT.

The sample holds many counts of this clonotype. The chain combines TRBV19 with TRBJ1-1; 7 bases line up with TRBD1. The CDR3 extends over 15 amino acids. With V trimmed by 4 bases and J by 3 bases, 8 bases remained unmatched. Germline V gene lookup returns CDR1 LNHDA and CDR2 SQIVND (reference sequence). In nucleotides, the CDR3 is TGTGCCAGTAGTACCCCCGGCAGGGGGTACACTGAAGCTTTCTTT. It yields the protein CASSTPGRGYTEAFF.

In this sample, this clonotype turned up many times. The chain has TRBV4-1 and TRBJ2-7; a possible D gene is TRBD1 (5 bases). Germline values: CDR1 MGHRA, CDR2 YSYEKL. The V end was cut by 2 bases, the J end by 5 bases, with 16 bases between. The CDR3 has 15 amino acids. CDR3 in DNA: TGCGCCAGCAGCCAACACCAGGGTAGGTGGAACGAGCAGTACTTC. Translation gives CASSQHQGRWNEQYF.

This sequence joins TRBV20-1 and TRBJ2-7, with D possibly being TRBD1 (5 bases). CDR1 DFQATT and CDR2 SNEGSKA come from the germline V gene (reference sequence). V lost 6 bases to trimming and J lost 0 bases, with 15 bases between them. The CDR3 consists of 14 residues. The CDR3 DNA reads as TGCAGTGCACCCGCCAGGGCCGGCTCCTACGAGCAGTACTTC. Protein: CSAPARAGSYEQYF.

This clonotype has ten or more counts. The CDR3 DNA reads as TGCGCCAGCAGCCAAGATTTCGTCTCGGGGGGCAGGGGCGACACCTTC. This gives the protein CASSQDFVSGGRGDTF. This chain links TRBV4-1 with TRBJ1-2; maybe TRBD1 (6 bases). The CDR3 runs 16 residues. CDR1 and CDR2 from the germline V gene are MGHRA and YSYEKL. Between the trimmed V and J ends, which lost 0 bases and 12 bases, there was a span of 23 bases.

This clonotype was seen ten or more times. The chain has TRBV4-3 and TRBJ2-1; 9 positions agree with TRBD2. V shed 5 bases and J 4 bases; nucleotides not matched to a gene: 9. The CDR3 is made up of 16 amino acids. Germline values: CDR1 LGHNA, CDR2 YSLEER. Here the CDR3 DNA reads TGCGCCAGCAGCTCGAGGGAGACTAGCGGTTACAATGAGCAGTTCTTC. The encoded protein is CASSSRETSGYNEQFF.

The chain is built from TRBV29-1 and TRBJ2-1; TRBD2 matches 9 bases. The CDR3 runs 10 residues. Germline assignment: CDR1 SQVTM and CDR2 ANQGSEA. Unmatched junction bases numbered 1, after V lost 4 bases and J lost 12 bases. The CDR3 spells CSVARGGQFF. CDR3 nucleotides: TGCAGCGTTGCGCGGGGGGGGCAGTTCTTC.

The chain has TRBV19 and TRBJ1-1; TRBD1 might be the D (5 bases). Trimming shortened V by 4 bases and J by 0 bases, and 9 bases separated the two germline ends. In germline, CDR1 is LNHDA, CDR2 SQIVND (reference sequence). CDR3 length: 14 amino acids. The CDR3 coding sequence is TGTGCCAGTAGTACGGGAGGGGTGAACACTGAAGCTTTCTTT. Its protein is CASSTGGVNTEAFF. The complete variable domain, with remaining parts taken from reference TRBV19 and TRBJ1-1, reads DGGITQSPKYLFRKEGQNVTLSCEQNLNHDAMYWYRQDPGQGLRLIYYSQIVNDFQKGDIAEGYSVSREKKESFPLTVTSAQKNPTAFYLCASSTGGVNTEAFFGQGTRLTVV.

This clonotype was seen at least ten times. The J gene is TRBJ1-2, the V gene TRBV4-2; D gene uncertain. Germline V gene lookup returns CDR1 LGHNA and CDR2 YNFKEQ. There are 15 residues in the CDR3. V lost 4 bases and J 5 bases, leaving 17 bases between the germline ends. CDR3 protein: CASSRKGDSPYGYTF. DNA for the CDR3: TGTGCCAGCAGCCGCAAGGGAGACTCCCCATATGGCTACACCTTC.

The sample holds many counts of this clonotype. The chain joins TRBV4-3 to TRBJ2-6; TRBD2 might be the D (5 bases). Germline CDR1 LGHNA, CDR2 YSLEER. The CDR3 totals 17 residues. V was cut by 0 bases and J by 2 bases, with 11 bases left in between. This CDR3 is CASSQDIRGTGANVLTF. The CDR3 DNA is TGCGCCAGCAGCCAAGACATACGGGGAACTGGGGCCAACGTCCTGACTTTC.